What follows are 6 T cell receptor beta chains derived from one specimen sequenced in a study of cytomegalovirus exposure and HLA in healthy donors. The PCR ran on 60 Vbeta and 13 Jbeta primers. This table comes from immunoSEQ multiplex PCR, and its TCRdb copy is limited to in-frame clones, with some not included. The sample includes about 160,000 clones, roughly 80% of them seen just once. Sequenced input: PBMCs. These receptors were collected from a male donor in good health and CMV-seropositive.

V usage is TRBV7-2 and J usage is TRBJ2-7; possibly TRBD2 for D (7 bases). From germline, CDR1 is SGHTA and CDR2 FQGNSA. V was pared by 4 bases and J by 11 bases, with 15 bases between. The CDR3 covers 12 residues. The DNA of the CDR3 is TGTGCCAGCAGCTGGGGGGGCCAGAGGGAGTACTTC. It specifies CASSWGGQREYF.

This clone has just one count. The chain links TRBV2 to TRBJ1-1; 7 bases fit TRBD1. In germline, CDR1 is SNHLY, CDR2 FYNNEI. V gave up 6 bases and J gave up 1 base; unmatched junction bases: 8. This CDR3 has 15 residues. Here the CDR3 DNA reads TGTGCCAGCAGCCCCTCCCGGACAGGGAACACTGAAGCTTTCTTT. Translated, it gives CASSPSRTGNTEAFF. Based on the CDR3 plus reference TRBV2 and TRBJ1-1, the full variable domain is EPEVTQTPSHQVTQMGQEVILRCVPISNHLYFYWYRQILGQKVEFLVSFYNNEISEKSEIFDDQFSVERPDGSNFTLKIRSTKLEDSAMYFCASSPSRTGNTEAFFGQGTRLTVV.

The chain uses TRBV4-3 and TRBJ2-6; the D is unclear. The CDR3 contains 16 residues. Per the germline V gene, CDR1 is LGHNA and CDR2 is YSLEER. Trimming took 1 base from V and 0 from J, leaving 7 bases between them. The CDR3 nucleotides read TGCGCCAGCAGCCAAGTTTTCTCCTCTGGGGCCAACGTCCTGACTTTC. It specifies CASSQVFSSGANVLTF.

The chain couples TRBV9 to TRBJ2-3, with TRBD2 identical over 10 bases. The V gene's germline CDR1 is SGDLS and CDR2 YYNGEE. This CDR3 region has 16 residues. V trimming: 0 bases; J trimming: 2 bases; junction bases outside the gene matches: 3. The CDR3 region has the DNA TGTGCCAGCAGCGTAGCTAGCGGGGGTCCCACAGATACGCAGTATTTT. Its translation is CASSVASGGPTDTQYF.

V is TRBV30 and J is TRBJ2-7; tentatively, D is TRBD1 (6 bases). This CDR3 contains 15 residues. V gave up 1 base and J gave up 6 bases, with 19 bases separating them. Per germline, CDR1 GTSNPN and CDR2 SVGIG (reference sequence). CDR3 region: CAWSGGLKTGPEQYF. Written as DNA, the CDR3 is TGTGCCTGGAGTGGGGGGCTTAAAACAGGGCCCGAGCAGTACTTC.

In the case of this clone: This sample also contains other DNA sequences that code for the same CDR3. This chain joins TRBV30 and TRBJ2-7, with 7 bases matching TRBD1. The length of the CDR3 is 12 residues. Germline V gene sequence: CDR1 GTSNPN, CDR2 SVGIG (reference sequence). Trimming at V came to 5 bases and at J to 1 base, leaving 2 bases not matched to a gene. CDR3 nucleotides: TGTGCCTGGGGGGACAGTTCCTACGAGCAGTACTTC. Encoded protein: CAWGDSSYEQYF.